The 30 T cell receptor beta chains in this list originate from one sample, sequenced in a study of T cell repertoires in cytomegalovirus infection. TCRdb reanalysed the reads using MiXCR and keeps one entry per CDR3 protein. The sample yields about 260,000 distinct CDR3 sequences, roughly 10% seen once. The sequencing input was PBMCs. These receptors originate from a human donor in good health (CMV status not recorded). Some clones in this sample may be carry-over from other donors' samples.

This clonotype came up a few times. This rearrangement joins TRBV6-2 or TRBV6-3 to TRBJ1-1; unclear D gene. The CDR3 contains 12 residues. Germline V gene sequence: CDR1 MNHEY, CDR2 SVGEGT. Trimming stripped 2 bases from V and 3 bases from J, with 4 bases between. The CDR3: CASSYGYTEAFF. CDR3 nucleotide sequence: TGTGCCAGCAGTTACGGGTACACTGAAGCTTTCTTT.

In this sample, this clonotype turned up many times. V and J are TRBV7-2 and TRBJ1-2; 8 nucleotides match TRBD1. The CDR3 totals 14 residues. CDR1 and CDR2 from the germline V gene are SGHTA and FQGNSA. V gave up 6 bases and J gave up 4 bases; unmatched junction bases: 7. CDR3 residues: CASSFRDRTYGYTF. Written as DNA, the CDR3 is TGTGCCAGCAGTTTCCGGGACAGGACCTATGGCTACACCTTC.

This clonotype was detected many times. The genes are TRBV7-2 and TRBJ1-2; tentatively, D is TRBD1 (6 bases). In germline, CDR1 is SGHTA, CDR2 FQGNSA. This CDR3 region has 15 residues. V lost 6 bases and J 2 bases, leaving 16 bases between the germline ends. In DNA form, the CDR3 reads TGTGCCAGCAGTTCTTCAGGGGCAATCAACTATGGCTACACCTTC. Amino acid sequence: CASSSSGAINYGYTF.

This clonotype was counted many times. The V and J genes are TRBV14 and TRBJ1-1, with D unresolved. Germline lookup yields CDR1 SGHDN and CDR2 FVKESK. CDR3 size: 14 residues. Trimming cost V 5 bases and J 0 bases, with 10 bases left between them. As DNA, the CDR3 is TGTGCCAGCAGCTTTAACCTCATGAACACTGAAGCTTTCTTT. It yields the protein CASSFNLMNTEAFF.

This chain links TRBV20-1 with TRBJ2-7, with 7 bases that match TRBD2. Germline V gives CDR1 DFQATT, CDR2 SNEGSKA (reference sequence). V lost 3 bases, J lost 5 bases, and 13 bases stayed unmatched. CDR3 length: 15 residues. The CDR3 nucleotides are TGCAGTGCTAGCGTCGGCGGACTAGTTAGCAACGAGCAGTACTTC. It encodes CSASVGGLVSNEQYF.

Ten or more counts support this clonotype. The rearrangement joins TRBV7-6 to TRBJ2-7, with a possible D match to TRBD1 (5 bases). Germline V gives CDR1 SGHVS, CDR2 FNYEAQ. This CDR3 is built from 12 residues. V shed 5 bases and J shed 4 bases, with 9 bases lying between them. CDR3 in amino acids: CASSGALYEQYF. Written as DNA, the CDR3 is TGTGCCAGCAGCGGGGCCCTTTACGAGCAGTACTTC.

In its sample, this clonotype was seen a few times. V and J are TRBV11-2 and TRBJ2-7; 12 nucleotides agree with TRBD2. There are 15 residues in the CDR3. Trimming took 4 bases from V and 3 from J; bases not matched to a gene: 4. Germline CDR1 is SGHAT and CDR2 is FQNNGV. CDR3 loop: CASSSRLAGVYEQYF. The CDR3 DNA reads TGTGCCAGCAGCTCGAGACTAGCGGGAGTCTACGAGCAGTACTTC.

This clonotype appeared many times. This could be a read error, since a much larger clone is one nucleotide away. The rearrangement uses TRBV7-6 and TRBJ1-1; D gene ambiguous. With 2 bases removed from V and 0 bases from J, the gap between germline ends came to 4 bases. CDR1 and CDR2 from the germline V gene are SGHVS and FNYEAQ. The CDR3 spans 13 residues. The CDR3: CASSLTLNTEAFF. The CDR3 DNA reads TGTGCCAGCAGCTTAACCCTGAACACTGAAGCTTTCTTT. The full variable domain, completed using reference TRBV7-6 and TRBJ1-1, is GAGVSQSPRYKVTKRGQDVALRCDPISGHVSLYWYRQALGQGPEFLTYFNYEAQQDKSGLPNDRFSAERPEGSISTLTIQRTEQRDSAMYRCASSLTLNTEAFFGQGTRLTVV.

This chain links TRBV19 with TRBJ1-1, with D uncertain. Between the trimmed V and J ends, which lost 4 bases and 7 bases, there was a span of 13 bases. The CDR3 totals 13 residues. The germline gives CDR1 LNHDA, CDR2 SQIVND (reference sequence). CDR3 nucleotides: TGTGCCAGTAGTACCTCATCAGCGGGTGAAGCTTTCTTT. As protein: CASSTSSAGEAFF.

This clonotype came up many times. This chain uses TRBV12-3 or TRBV12-4 with TRBJ1-3, with 8 nucleotides matching TRBD1. This CDR3 region has 17 residues. Trimming removed 6 bases from V and 0 bases from J; junction bases left unmatched: 10. CDR3 nucleotide sequence: TGTGCCAGCAGGCGAGGACAGGGCATCTTCTCTGGAAACACCATATATTTT. Translated: CASRRGQGIFSGNTIYF.

This clonotype was detected ten times or more. The chain combines TRBV7-8 with TRBJ1-6, with D possibly being TRBD1 (5 bases). Germline assignment: CDR1 SGHVS and CDR2 FQNEAQ. CDR3 length: 15 amino acids. V lost 3 bases, J lost 8 bases, and 14 bases lay in between. The CDR3 region has the DNA TGTGCCAGCAGCTTGGCCGGGACCATGGATTCACCCCTCCACTTT. Its protein is CASSLAGTMDSPLHF.

This clonotype was counted at least ten times. The chain uses TRBV6-2 or TRBV6-3 and TRBJ2-5; no firm D call. CDR1 and CDR2 (germline): MNHEY, SVGEGT. The V end was cut by 0 bases, the J end by 5 bases, with 1 base between. The CDR3 has 11 amino acids. The CDR3: CASSYSETQYF. In nucleotides, the CDR3 is TGTGCCAGCAGTTACTCGGAGACCCAGTACTTC.

The table lists this clonotype with a few counts. The rearrangement links TRBV28 to TRBJ2-5, with TRBD2 matching over 8 bases. Germline assignment: CDR1 MDHEN and CDR2 SYDVKM. This CDR3 comprises 15 residues. The trim removed 4 bases at V and 5 bases at J, leaving 9 bases unmatched. CDR3 loop: CASSSPGTSGETQYF. The DNA for the CDR3 is TGTGCCAGCAGTTCCCCAGGGACTAGTGGGGAGACCCAGTACTTC.

This clonotype has a count of ten or more. This chain joins TRBV7-6 and TRBJ1-1, with TRBD1 as a possible D gene (5 bases). V was pared by 5 bases and J by 7 bases, with 17 bases between. The CDR3 contains 14 residues. Germline CDR1 is SGHVS and CDR2 is FNYEAQ. CDR3 protein: CASSKGPRPFEAFF. The CDR3 bases are TGTGCCAGCAGCAAGGGACCGCGCCCTTTTGAAGCTTTCTTT.

This clonotype was seen a single time. A much larger clone differs from this one at a single base, so this may be a read error. The J gene is TRBJ1-1, the V gene TRBV7-2, with 8 bases identical to TRBD1. Per the germline V gene, CDR1 is SGHTA and CDR2 is FQGNSA. The CDR3 covers 14 residues. CDR3 amino acids: CAGSLVRGPTEAFF. The CDR3 DNA sequence: TGTGCCGGCAGCTTAGTCAGGGGGCCAACTGAAGCTTTCTTT. The complete variable domain, with remaining parts taken from reference TRBV7-2 and TRBJ1-1, reads GAGVSQSPSNKVTEKGKDVELRCDPISGHTALYWYRQSLGQGLEFLIYFQGNSAPDKSGLPSDRFSAERTGGSVSTLTIQRTQQEDSAVYLCAGSLVRGPTEAFFGQGTRLTVV.

This clonotype occurred once. V gene TRBV6-5 combines with J gene TRBJ1-1, with D unclear. Trimming removed 3 bases at V and 1 base at J, with 12 bases between. Per the germline V gene, CDR1 is MNHEY and CDR2 is SVGAGI. This CDR3 contains 15 residues. CDR3 residues: CASSYRGLANTEAFF. The DNA for the CDR3 is TGTGCCAGCAGTTATAGAGGCCTCGCGAACACTGAAGCTTTCTTT.

This clonotype was observed at least ten times. The CDR3 here is CASSASSWGNQPQHF. Written as DNA, the CDR3 is TGTGCCAGCAGTGCCTCCTCCTGGGGCAATCAGCCCCAGCATTTT. This chain uses TRBV6-6 with TRBJ1-5; D call uncertain. Germline CDR1 and CDR2: MNHNY and SVGAGI (reference sequence). The CDR3 has 15 residues. V was clipped by 5 bases and J by 2 bases, with 13 bases between them.

This clonotype has ten or more counts. The gene calls are TRBV7-2 and TRBJ2-7; no firm D call. The V end lost 5 bases, the J end lost 0 bases, and 11 bases lay between the germline ends. Germline loops: CDR1 SGHTA, CDR2 FQGNSA. This CDR3 is built from 14 residues. The CDR3 region is CASSPSRGSYEQYF. The DNA for the CDR3 is TGTGCCAGCAGCCCATCCAGAGGCTCCTACGAGCAGTACTTC. The variable domain in full, completed from reference TRBV7-2 and TRBJ2-7, reads GAGVSQSPSNKVTEKGKDVELRCDPISGHTALYWYRQSLGQGLEFLIYFQGNSAPDKSGLPSDRFSAERTGGSVSTLTIQRTQQEDSAVYLCASSPSRGSYEQYFGPGTRLTVT.

This clonotype was counted between two and nine times. This rearrangement joins TRBV7-2 to TRBJ1-1; D is uncertain. The CDR3 length is 15 residues. Looked up from germline, CDR1 is SGHTA and CDR2 is FQGNSA. Trimming pared 3 bases from V and 1 base from J, leaving 12 bases between. The CDR3 spells CASSFNLRANTEAFF. CDR3 bases: TGTGCCAGCAGCTTTAATCTCCGGGCGAACACTGAAGCTTTCTTT.

This clonotype was recorded at least ten times. The rearrangement links TRBV5-1 to TRBJ1-1; D is unresolved. The CDR3 covers 14 residues. CDR1 and CDR2 from the germline V gene are SGHRS and YFSETQ. V was pared by 3 bases and J by 4 bases, with 13 bases between. The CDR3, as DNA: TGCGCCAGCAGCTCAGACCCGGCAAGCACTGAAGCTTTCTTT. The encoded protein is CASSSDPASTEAFF.

This clonotype was seen ten or more times. V and J are TRBV7-2 and TRBJ1-5; D is unresolved. CDR1 is SGHTA and CDR2 is FQGNSA in the germline V gene. The CDR3 has 15 residues. V dropped 1 base and J dropped 0 bases, with 7 bases sitting between them. The CDR3 loop is CASSLVGVSNQPQHF. CDR3 nucleotide sequence: TGTGCCAGCAGCTTAGTTGGCGTTAGCAATCAGCCCCAGCATTTT.

This clonotype was recorded many times. The genes are TRBV7-2 and TRBJ1-6, with D perhaps matching TRBD1 (6 bases). Germline V gives CDR1 SGHTA, CDR2 FQGNSA. The CDR3 sequence is 14 residues long. V dropped 5 bases and J dropped 7 bases, with 12 bases sitting between them. For the CDR3, the DNA is TGTGCCAGCAGCAGGACAGTTCCAAATTCACCCCTCCACTTT. It is translated as CASSRTVPNSPLHF. The variable domain in full, completed from reference TRBV7-2 and TRBJ1-6, reads GAGVSQSPSNKVTEKGKDVELRCDPISGHTALYWYRQSLGQGLEFLIYFQGNSAPDKSGLPSDRFSAERTGGSVSTLTIQRTQQEDSAVYLCASSRTVPNSPLHFGNGTRLTVT.

V gene TRBV9 combines with J gene TRBJ2-1; 12 bases align to TRBD2. Germline V gene lookup returns CDR1 SGDLS and CDR2 YYNGEE. J lost 5 bases, V lost 2 bases, and 8 bases had no gene match. This CDR3 has 17 amino acids. CDR3 sequence (DNA): TGTGCCAGCAGCGTGCCTAGCGGGAGGGCCATGGACAATGAGCAGTTCTTC. Translated: CASSVPSGRAMDNEQFF.

This clonotype was observed many times. The rearrangement uses TRBV7-2 and TRBJ2-2; possible D gene TRBD1, 6 bases. The CDR3 extends over 16 amino acids. CDR1 and CDR2 (germline): SGHTA, FQGNSA. V was shortened by 2 bases and J by 1 base, with 11 bases between the two germline ends. The CDR3 DNA reads TGTGCCAGCAGCTTACGGTCAGGGGTGAACACCGGGGAGCTGTTTTTT. Translation gives CASSLRSGVNTGELFF.

This clonotype was detected many times. This sequence joins TRBV7-2 and TRBJ1-1; D may be TRBD1 (5 bases). There are 14 residues in the CDR3. The germline gives CDR1 SGHTA, CDR2 FQGNSA. V was clipped by 5 bases and J by 5 bases, with 15 bases between them. CDR3 residues: CASSPQGGWTEAFF. The CDR3 DNA reads TGTGCCAGCAGCCCTCAGGGAGGATGGACTGAAGCTTTCTTT.

This clonotype was counted many times. The chain employs TRBV10-3 and TRBJ2-2, with D uncertain. With 3 bases removed from V and 6 bases from J, the gap between germline ends came to 17 bases. The CDR3 runs 16 residues. The germline V gene has CDR1 ENHRY and CDR2 SYGVKD. This CDR3 is CAISDPEVQVPGELFF. CDR3 bases: TGTGCCATCAGTGATCCAGAAGTCCAGGTACCCGGGGAGCTGTTTTTT.

The gene calls are TRBV30 and TRBJ2-7; a possible D gene is TRBD2 (5 bases). Per the germline V gene, CDR1 is GTSNPN and CDR2 is SVGIG (reference sequence). This CDR3 contains 12 residues. The V end was cut by 5 bases, the J end by 3 bases, with 11 bases between. Here the CDR3 DNA reads TGTGCCTGGGGAAGCGGAAACTACGAGCAGTACTTC. Translating gives CAWGSGNYEQYF.

V is TRBV20-1 and J is TRBJ1-5; 11 nucleotides align to TRBD1. CDR1 is DFQATT, CDR2 SNEGSKA, per germline (reference sequence). J was trimmed by 6 bases and V by 5 bases; bases with no gene match: 9. The CDR3 covers 15 residues. CDR3 DNA sequence: TGCAGTGCTCCCGGACAGGGGGCTGGAGGTCAGCCCCAGCATTTT. This sequence encodes CSAPGQGAGGQPQHF.

Ten or more counts support this clonotype. The chain uses TRBV9 and TRBJ2-7, with a tentative D call TRBD2 (5 bases). This CDR3 has 15 amino acids. With 0 bases removed from V and 8 bases from J, the gap between germline ends came to 18 bases. Germline V CDR1 and CDR2: SGDLS, YYNGEE. CDR3 nucleotide sequence: TGTGCCAGCAGCGTAGAAAAGGGAGACGCAACGAAGCAGTACTTC. Protein product: CASSVEKGDATKQYF. The full variable domain, its missing parts supplied by reference TRBV9 and TRBJ2-7, is DSGVTQTPKHLITATGQRVTLRCSPRSGDLSVYWYQQSLDQGLQFLIQYYNGEERAKGNILERFSAQQFPDLHSELNLSSLELGDSALYFCASSVEKGDATKQYFGPGTRLTVT.

This clonotype was counted a few times. J is TRBJ1-2 and V is TRBV7-3, with a tentative D call TRBD1 (5 bases). CDR3 length: 15 amino acids. Germline-derived CDR1 and CDR2 are SGHTA and FQGTGA. Trimming pared 3 bases from V and 3 bases from J, leaving 14 bases between. The CDR3 DNA is TGTGCCAGCAGCTTTTACGGGACGGGAGACTATGGCTACACCTTC. Encoded protein: CASSFYGTGDYGYTF.